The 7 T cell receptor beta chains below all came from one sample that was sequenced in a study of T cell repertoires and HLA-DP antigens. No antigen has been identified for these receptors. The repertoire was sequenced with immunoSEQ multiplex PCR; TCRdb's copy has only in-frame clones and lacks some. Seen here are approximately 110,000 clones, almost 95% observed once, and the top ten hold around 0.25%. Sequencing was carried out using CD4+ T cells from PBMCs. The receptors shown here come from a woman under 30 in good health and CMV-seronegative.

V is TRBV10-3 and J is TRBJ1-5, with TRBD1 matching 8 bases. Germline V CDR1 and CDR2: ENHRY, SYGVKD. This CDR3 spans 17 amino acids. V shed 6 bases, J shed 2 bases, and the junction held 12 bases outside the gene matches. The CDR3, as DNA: TGTGCCATCAGGGGTGGACAGGGAGGTGAGGGCAATCAGCCCCAGCATTTT. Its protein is CAIRGGQGGEGNQPQHF.

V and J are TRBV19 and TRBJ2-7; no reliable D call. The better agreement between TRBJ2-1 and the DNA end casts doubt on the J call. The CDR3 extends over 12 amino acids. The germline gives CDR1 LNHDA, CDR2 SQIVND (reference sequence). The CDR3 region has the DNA TGTGCCAGTCAGACGGCCTACAATGAGCAGTTCTTC. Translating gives CASQTAYNEQFF.

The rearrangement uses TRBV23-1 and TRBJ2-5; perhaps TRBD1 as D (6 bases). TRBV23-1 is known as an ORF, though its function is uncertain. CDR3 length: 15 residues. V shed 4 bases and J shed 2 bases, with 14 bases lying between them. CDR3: CASSLPGHPQETQYF. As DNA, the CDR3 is TGCGCCAGCAGTCTCCCGGGACATCCGCAAGAGACCCAGTACTTC.

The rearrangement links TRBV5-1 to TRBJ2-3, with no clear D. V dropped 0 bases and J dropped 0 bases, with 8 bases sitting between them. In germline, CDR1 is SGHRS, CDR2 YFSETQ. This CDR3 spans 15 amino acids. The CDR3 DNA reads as TGCGCCAGCAGCTTGGTCATAGGGAGCACAGATACGCAGTATTTT. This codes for CASSLVIGSTDTQYF.

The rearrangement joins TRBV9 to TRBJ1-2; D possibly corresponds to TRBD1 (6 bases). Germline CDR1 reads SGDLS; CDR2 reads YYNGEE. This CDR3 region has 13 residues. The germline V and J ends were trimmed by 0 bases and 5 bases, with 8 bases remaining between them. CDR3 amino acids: CASSVEGTYGYTF. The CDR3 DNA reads TGTGCCAGCAGCGTAGAGGGGACATATGGCTACACCTTC.

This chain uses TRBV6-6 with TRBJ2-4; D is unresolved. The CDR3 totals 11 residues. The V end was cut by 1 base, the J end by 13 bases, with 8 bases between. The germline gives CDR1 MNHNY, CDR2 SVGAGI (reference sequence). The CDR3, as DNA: TGTGCCAGCAGTTACTTGTCTATCCAGTACTTC. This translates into CASSYLSIQYF.

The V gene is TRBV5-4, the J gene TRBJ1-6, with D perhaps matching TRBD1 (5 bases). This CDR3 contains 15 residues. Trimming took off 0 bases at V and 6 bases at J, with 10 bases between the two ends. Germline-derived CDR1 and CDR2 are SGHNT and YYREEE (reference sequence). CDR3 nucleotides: TGTGCCAGCAGCTTGGCCGGACACTCTAATTCACCCCTCCACTTT. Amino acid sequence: CASSLAGHSNSPLHF.